The rows below give T cell receptor beta chains drawn from one sample of a study of beta chain features in type 1 diabetes. Only in-frame clones appear in the TCRdb table, and some are missing; sequencing was by immunoSEQ multiplex PCR. The sample includes about 620,000 clones, about 16% of them seen just once. Sequencing was performed on naive CD4+ T cells from blood. The source is a man aged 18-30 years in good health. Both conserved end residues are part of each CDR3. Each record gives: D gene, V gene, J gene, clone size, CDR3 DNA, CDR3 protein. D genes are given only for firm matches. The size field is filled for only some rows; it gives once, few, many or a size class.

TRBD1	TRBV11-2	TRBJ1-5	-	TGTGCCAGCAGCGCAAAGGGGGCAGGGGATCAGCCCCAGCATTTT	CASSAKGAGDQPQHF
TRBD1	TRBV7-9	TRBJ1-2	-	TGTGCCAGCAGCCGTAGGGACAGGACGGATGGCTACACCTTC	CASSRRDRTDGYTF
-	TRBV21-1	TRBJ2-7	few	TGTGCCAGCAGCAAAAGCGACAGGGCCAACGAGCAGTACTTC	CASSKSDRANEQYF
TRBD1	TRBV7-9	TRBJ2-4	few	TGTGCCAGCAGCACTCCGGGACAGCTAGCCAAAAACATTCAGTACTTC	CASSTPGQLAKNIQYF
-	TRBV9	TRBJ2-5	-	TGTGCCAGCAGCGTCCAGGGATTTGGAGAGACCCAGTACTTC	CASSVQGFGETQYF
-	TRBV28	TRBJ1-2	-	TGTGCCAGCAGTCTTCGGTCCTATGGCTACACCTTC	CASSLRSYGYTF
-	TRBV4-3	TRBJ2-1	few	TGCGCCAGCAGCCAAGTTATCCATGAGCAGTTCTTC	CASSQVIHEQFF
-	TRBV10-3	TRBJ1-2	-	TGTGCCATCAGTGAGGAGGCAGCTAACTATGGCTACACCTTC	CAISEEAANYGYTF
TRBD1	TRBV28	TRBJ1-2	-	TGTGCCAGCATATCGGGGACAGGGGTCTTAGACTATGGCTACACCTTC	CASISGTGVLDYGYTF
-	TRBV5-6	TRBJ1-1	few	TGTGCCAGCAGCTTCCGGCAGGTGGTGGATGAAGCTTTCTTT	CASSFRQVVDEAFF
TRBD1	TRBV15	TRBJ1-2	-	TGTGCCACCAGCAGAGGGGACAGGGGGAATGGCTACACCTTC	CATSRGDRGNGYTF
-	TRBV11-2	TRBJ2-2	-	TGTGCCAGCAGCTTAACAGGGCGAGGCGGGGAGCTGTTTTTT	CASSLTGRGGELFF
TRBD2	TRBV7-9	TRBJ2-3	few	TGTGCCAGCACCACGAGGCTAGCGGGGAACACAGATACGCAGTATTTT	CASTTRLAGNTDTQYF
TRBD2	TRBV29-1	TRBJ2-1	few	TGCAGCTCCCTTCGGTCCCCGGGGGGGCTAGCGGAGAAGTGGAGCGTGGGTGAGCAGTTCTTC	CSSLRSPGGLAEKWSVGEQFF
TRBD2	TRBV4-2	TRBJ2-1	-	TGTGCCAGCAGCCTAGAGGGGACTAGCGGGAAGAATGAGCAGTTCTTC	CASSLEGTSGKNEQFF
-	TRBV7-9	TRBJ1-1	-	TGTGCCAGCAGCTTGGCCCCTATTTTCACTGAAGCTTTCTTT	CASSLAPIFTEAFF
-	TRBV5-1	TRBJ2-3	few	TGCGCCAGCAGCTTGGAACCCCGAAGGGGCCCAGATACGCAGTATTTT	CASSLEPRRGPDTQYF
-	TRBV6-5	TRBJ2-2	few	TGTGCCAGCAGTAGAAGACTCTGGAACACCGGGGAGCTGTTTTTT	CASSRRLWNTGELFF
TRBD1	TRBV18	TRBJ1-1	-	TGTGCCAGCTCACAGGGACAGGGACAGAACACTGAAGCTTTCTTT	CASSQGQGQNTEAFF
-	TRBV19	TRBJ1-5	few	TGTGCCAGTAACCGGGACCAATTCAGCAATCAGCCCCAGCATTTT	CASNRDQFSNQPQHF
-	TRBV18	TRBJ1-1	-	TGTGCCAGCTCACCACTAATCCAGGAGGGGGGGACTGAAGCTTTCTTT	CASSPLIQEGGTEAFF
TRBD2	TRBV18	TRBJ2-1	-	TGTGCCAGCTCACCTGGGACTAGCGGGAACAATGAGCAGTTCTTC	CASSPGTSGNNEQFF
-	TRBV7-7	TRBJ2-3	-	TGTGCCAGCAGCCGTGCTGTAACAGATACGCAGTATTTT	CASSRAVTDTQYF
TRBD1	TRBV6-5	TRBJ2-7	-	TGTGCCAGCAGTTCCCGGGACAGGCTCCCGAGGGAGCAGTACTTC	CASSSRDRLPREQYF
TRBD1	TRBV12-5	TRBJ2-1	few	TGTGCTAGTGGTTTCGGGGACAGGGAGGGCAATGAGCAGTTCTTC	CASGFGDREGNEQFF
TRBD2	TRBV4-3	TRBJ2-4	few	TGCGCCAGCAGCCAAGAATCCCTAGCGGGGGGTCTAGCCAAAAACATTCAGTACTTC	CASSQESLAGGLAKNIQYF
-	TRBV18	TRBJ2-6	-	TGTGCCAGCTCACCGGTTGCTGGGGCCAACGTCCTGACTTTC	CASSPVAGANVLTF
TRBD2	TRBV9	TRBJ2-7	-	TGTGCCAGCGTGGCCGGGAGGGACGGCGAGCAGTACTTC	CASVAGRDGEQYF
TRBD1	TRBV4-1	TRBJ2-5	-	TGCGCCAGCAGCCAAGTCAGGGGGCCCAAGACGAGGACCCAGTACTTC	CASSQVRGPKTRTQYF
TRBD2	TRBV29-1	TRBJ2-1	few	TGCAGCGTTGACGGGACTAGCGGGCCCGGCGTCAATGAGCAGTTCTTC	CSVDGTSGPGVNEQFF
-	TRBV30	TRBJ2-1	few	TGTGCCTGGAGTAAGGGGGTTTTCGCCTACAATGAGCAGTTCTTC	CAWSKGVFAYNEQFF
-	TRBV28	TRBJ2-7	few	TGTGCCAGCAGTTTGAACGGCAGGAACTACGAGCAGTACTTC	CASSLNGRNYEQYF
TRBD2	TRBV5-1	TRBJ2-6	few	TGCGCCAGCAGCGCCGGGCTAGCGGGAGGTTCGGGGGCCAACGTCCTGACTTTC	CASSAGLAGGSGANVLTF
-	TRBV21-1	TRBJ1-1	-	TGTGCCAGCAGCAAATTCGGAGACGGACAGCTGAACACTGAAGCTTTCTTT	CASSKFGDGQLNTEAFF
TRBD1	TRBV27	TRBJ1-2	-	TGTGCCAGCAGTCCCCGGACAGGTACTAACTATGGCTACACCTTC	CASSPRTGTNYGYTF